This T cell receptor beta chain came from a study of lymphopenia after photon versus proton radiotherapy. This clone occurred a few times. Its antigen remains unidentified. Sequencing was performed with immunoSEQ multiplex PCR; in TCRdb, only in-frame clones are kept and a portion is missing. The sample includes about 70,000 clones, 92% seen only once; the top ten take about 2%. CDR3 length equals 16 residues. CDR1 and CDR2 from the germline V gene are LNHDA and SQIVND (reference sequence). Trimming took 4 bases from V and 9 from J; bases not matched to a gene: 9. Study findings and constraints: Post-nadir TCR diversity decline inversely tracked overall survival among those who died. Survival link was tested only in deceased patients; proton benefit remains a possibility.

This sequence was found in a woman in her thirties or forties with cholangiocarcinoma. This chain joins TRBV19 and TRBJ1-6; 10 bases match TRBD1. The sequences come from peripheral blood, collected from a patient treated with photon-based radiotherapy. In DNA form, the CDR3 reads TGTGCCAGTAGTACTAAGGGGGGGACAGGGGTTTCACCCCTCCACTTT. Translating gives CASSTKGGTGVSPLHF.